This T cell receptor beta chain was recovered during a study of cytomegalovirus exposure and HLA in healthy donors. Use of 60 Vbeta and 13 Jbeta primers characterized the PCR. Authors' data handling: It was a later analysis that counted tens of millions of unique TCR beta chains, of which roughly 10 million were shared. Profiled with immunoSEQ multiplex PCR; TCRdb holds only in-frame clones, not every one. V and J calls plus clone size are reproduced from that table; the DNA served to infer D and trimming. The repertoire holds around 140,000 clones, with over 60% as singletons. Only one count was recorded for this clone. The V gene's germline CDR1 is SGHTA and CDR2 FQGNSA. This CDR3 is built from 15 residues. Trimming left V 5 bases short and J 8 bases short, with 19 bases between.

The origin of this receptor is a man in his forties or fifties in good health and CMV-seronegative. Specimen: PBMCs. This chain connects TRBV7-2 to TRBJ2-1; D is possibly TRBD2 (7 bases). DNA of the CDR3: TGTGCCAGCAGCGAGTGGGGGGGGCTGTGGGATGAGCAGTTCTTC. Protein sequence: CASSEWGGLWDEQFF.